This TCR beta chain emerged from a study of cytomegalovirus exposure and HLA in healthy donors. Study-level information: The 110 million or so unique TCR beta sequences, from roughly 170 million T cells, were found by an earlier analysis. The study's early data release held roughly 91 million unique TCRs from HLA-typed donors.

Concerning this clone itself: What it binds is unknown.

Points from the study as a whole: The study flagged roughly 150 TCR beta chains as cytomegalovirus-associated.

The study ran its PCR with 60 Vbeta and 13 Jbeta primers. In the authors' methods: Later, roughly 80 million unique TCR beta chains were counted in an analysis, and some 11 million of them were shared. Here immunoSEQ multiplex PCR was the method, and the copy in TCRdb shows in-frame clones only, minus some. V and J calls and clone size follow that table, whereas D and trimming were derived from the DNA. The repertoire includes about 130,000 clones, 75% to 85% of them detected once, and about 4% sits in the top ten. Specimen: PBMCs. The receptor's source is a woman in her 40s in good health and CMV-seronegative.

The CDR3 coding sequence is TGTGCCATCAGTGAGTCCCGGGCGGGGTCGAACACTGAAGCTTTCTTT. Its protein product is CAISESRAGSNTEAFF. The chain uses TRBV10-3 and TRBJ1-1; D gene uncertain. Looked up from germline, CDR1 is ENHRY and CDR2 is SYGVKD. Trimming shortened V by 0 bases and J by 1 base, and 12 bases separated the two germline ends. CDR3 size: 16 residues.